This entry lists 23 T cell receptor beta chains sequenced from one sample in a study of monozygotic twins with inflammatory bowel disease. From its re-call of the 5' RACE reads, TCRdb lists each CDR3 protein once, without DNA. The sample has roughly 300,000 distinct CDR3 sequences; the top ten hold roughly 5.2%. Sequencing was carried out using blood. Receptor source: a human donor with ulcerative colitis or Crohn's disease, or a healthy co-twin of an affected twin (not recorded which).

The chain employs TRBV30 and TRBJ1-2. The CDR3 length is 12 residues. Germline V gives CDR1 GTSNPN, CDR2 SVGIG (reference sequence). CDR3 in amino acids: CAGGGDNYGYTF.

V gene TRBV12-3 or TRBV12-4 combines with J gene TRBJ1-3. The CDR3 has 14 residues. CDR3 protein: CASREQSSGNTIYF.

Here the CDR3 reads CASSTDTGNNEQFF. The V call is TRBV5-4, the J call TRBJ2-1; the D gene TCRdb calls, TRBD1, cannot be checked with no DNA. The germline V gene encodes CDR1 SGHNT and CDR2 YYREEE (reference sequence). This CDR3 is 14 amino acids long.

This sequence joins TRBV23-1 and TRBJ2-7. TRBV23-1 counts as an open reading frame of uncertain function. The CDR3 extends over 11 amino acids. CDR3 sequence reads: CASSQSWEQYF.

CDR3 sequence: CASSRLAVNTGELFF. The chain employs TRBV14 and TRBJ2-2; the D gene TCRdb calls, TRBD2, cannot be checked with no DNA. The CDR3 loop spans 15 amino acids. Germline lookup yields CDR1 SGHDN and CDR2 FVKESK.

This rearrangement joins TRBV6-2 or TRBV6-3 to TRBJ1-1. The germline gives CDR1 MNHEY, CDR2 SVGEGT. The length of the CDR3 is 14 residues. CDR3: CASRTGYMNTEAFF.

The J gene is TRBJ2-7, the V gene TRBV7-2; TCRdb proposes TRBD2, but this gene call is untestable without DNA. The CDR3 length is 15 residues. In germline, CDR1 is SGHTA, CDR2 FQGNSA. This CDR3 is CASSLASASGYEQYF.

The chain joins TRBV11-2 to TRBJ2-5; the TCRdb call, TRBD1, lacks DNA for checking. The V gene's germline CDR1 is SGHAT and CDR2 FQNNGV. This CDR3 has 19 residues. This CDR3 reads CASSRGWTGVISGRKTQYF.

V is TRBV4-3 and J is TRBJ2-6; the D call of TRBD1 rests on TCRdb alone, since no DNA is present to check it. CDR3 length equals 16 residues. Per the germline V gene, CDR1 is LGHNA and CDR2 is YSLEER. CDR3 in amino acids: CASSPGWTAGANVLTF.

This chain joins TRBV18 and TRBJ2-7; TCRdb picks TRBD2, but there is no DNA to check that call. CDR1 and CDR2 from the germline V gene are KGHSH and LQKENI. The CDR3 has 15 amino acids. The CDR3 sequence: CASSPTTSGIDEQYF.

CDR3 residues: CAWRRIMEGMNTEAFF. J is TRBJ1-1 and V is TRBV30. The germline V gene encodes CDR1 GTSNPN and CDR2 SVGIG (reference sequence). CDR3 length equals 16 residues.

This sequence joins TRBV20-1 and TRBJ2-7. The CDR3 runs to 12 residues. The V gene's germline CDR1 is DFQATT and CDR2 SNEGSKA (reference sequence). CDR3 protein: CSAKELADVQYF.

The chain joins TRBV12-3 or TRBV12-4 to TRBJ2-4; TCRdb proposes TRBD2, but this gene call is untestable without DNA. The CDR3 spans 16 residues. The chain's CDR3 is CASSPLAGGLGNIQYF.

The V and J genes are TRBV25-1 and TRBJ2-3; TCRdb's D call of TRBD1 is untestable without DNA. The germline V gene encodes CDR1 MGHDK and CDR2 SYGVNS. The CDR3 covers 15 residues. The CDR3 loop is CASSDRDRVTDTQYF.

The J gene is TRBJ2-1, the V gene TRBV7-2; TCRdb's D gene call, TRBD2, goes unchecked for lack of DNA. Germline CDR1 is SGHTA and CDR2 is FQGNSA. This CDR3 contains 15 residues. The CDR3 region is CASSLETSGSNEQFF.

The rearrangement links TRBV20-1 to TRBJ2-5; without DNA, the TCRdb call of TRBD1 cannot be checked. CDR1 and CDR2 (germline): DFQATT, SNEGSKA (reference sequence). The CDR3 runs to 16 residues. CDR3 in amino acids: CSASPLGGGSQETQYF.

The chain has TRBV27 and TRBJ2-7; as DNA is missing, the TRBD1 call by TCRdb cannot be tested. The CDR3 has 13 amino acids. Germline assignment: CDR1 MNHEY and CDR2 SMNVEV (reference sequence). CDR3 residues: CASSIGHRASQYF.

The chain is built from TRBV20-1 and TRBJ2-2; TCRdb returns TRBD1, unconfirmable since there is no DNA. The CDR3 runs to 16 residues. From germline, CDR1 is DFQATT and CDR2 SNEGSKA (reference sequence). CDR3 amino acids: CSARDHDRGATGELFF.

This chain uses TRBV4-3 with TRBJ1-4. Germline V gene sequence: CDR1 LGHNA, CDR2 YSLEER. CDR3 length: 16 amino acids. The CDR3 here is CASSLGESGTNEKLFF.

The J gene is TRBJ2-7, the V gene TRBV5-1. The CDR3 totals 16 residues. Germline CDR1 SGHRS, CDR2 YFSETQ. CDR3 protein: CASSLGETSVSYEQYF. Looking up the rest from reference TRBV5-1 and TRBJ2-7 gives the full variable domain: KAGVTQTPRYLIKTRGQQVTLSCSPISGHRSVSWYQQTPGQGLQFLFEYFSETQRNKGNFPGRFSGRQFSNSRSEMNVSTLELGDSALYLCASSLGETSVSYEQYFGPGTRLTVT.

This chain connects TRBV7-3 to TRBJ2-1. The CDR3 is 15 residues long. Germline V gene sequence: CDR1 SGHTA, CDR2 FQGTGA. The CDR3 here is CASSTAGGPYNEQFF.

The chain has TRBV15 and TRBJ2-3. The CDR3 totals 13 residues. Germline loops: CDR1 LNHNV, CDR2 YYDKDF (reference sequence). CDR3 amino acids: CATSKSYTDTQYF.

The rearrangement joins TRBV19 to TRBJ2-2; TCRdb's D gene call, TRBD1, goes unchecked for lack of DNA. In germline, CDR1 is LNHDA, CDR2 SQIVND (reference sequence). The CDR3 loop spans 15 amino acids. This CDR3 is CASTRGQGYTGELFF. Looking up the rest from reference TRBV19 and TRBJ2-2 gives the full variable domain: DGGITQSPKYLFRKEGQNVTLSCEQNLNHDAMYWYRQDPGQGLRLIYYSQIVNDFQKGDIAEGYSVSREKKESFPLTVTSAQKNPTAFYLCASTRGQGYTGELFFGEGSRLTVL.